Listed here are 22 T cell receptor beta chains from one sample, sequenced in a study of control samples from healthy donors and cancer patients. Clones were read by immunoSEQ multiplex PCR, and TCRdb kept only the in-frame ones, dropping some. The sample lists some 95,000 clones; about 91% were seen once. The source material was blood. The receptors shown here come from a man aged 25 to 40 in good health.

The chain combines TRBV6-2 or TRBV6-3 with TRBJ2-3, with TRBD2 identical over 9 bases. Germline V gene sequence: CDR1 MNHEY, CDR2 SVGEGT. The CDR3 loop spans 14 amino acids. V was clipped by 6 bases and J by 5 bases; unmatched bases: 6. CDR3 loop: CASSRSGSEDTQYF. The CDR3 coding sequence is TGTGCCAGCAGCCGTAGCGGGAGTGAAGATACGCAGTATTTT.

This chain uses TRBV30 with TRBJ2-3; D is uncertain. The germline V gene has CDR1 GTSNPN and CDR2 SVGIG (reference sequence). The length of the CDR3 is 13 residues. V gave up 2 bases and J gave up 4 bases, with 10 bases separating them. CDR3: CAWSPHPPDTQYF. The CDR3 bases are TGTGCCTGGAGTCCCCATCCCCCAGATACGCAGTATTTT.

The V gene is TRBV28, the J gene TRBJ1-5; the match to TRBD1 covers 9 bases. The CDR3 length is 15 residues. The V gene end was trimmed by 2 bases and the J gene end by 5 bases; junction bases not matched to a gene: 4. From germline, CDR1 is MDHEN and CDR2 SYDVKM. DNA for the CDR3: TGTGCCAGCAGTTTAGGGGGGGACAGGGATCAGCCCCAGCATTTT. Translating it yields CASSLGGDRDQPQHF.

This chain links TRBV5-1 with TRBJ1-1, with D maybe TRBD1 (5 bases). Between the trimmed V and J ends, which lost 1 base and 5 bases, there was a span of 12 bases. CDR3 length: 14 residues. Germline CDR1 reads SGHRS; CDR2 reads YFSETQ. The CDR3 here is CASSLSRVETEAFF. CDR3 in DNA: TGCGCCAGCAGCTTGAGCAGGGTCGAAACTGAAGCTTTCTTT.

The chain has TRBV7-6 and TRBJ1-1; tentative D call: TRBD1 (5 bases). The CDR3 runs to 15 residues. The germline V and J ends were trimmed by 1 base and 0 bases, with 9 bases remaining between them. Germline loops: CDR1 SGHVS, CDR2 FNYEAQ. CDR3 loop: CASSLEAGMNTEAFF. The DNA for the CDR3 is TGTGCCAGCAGCTTAGAGGCAGGGATGAACACTGAAGCTTTCTTT.

J is TRBJ2-7 and V is TRBV4-2; D unresolved. In germline, CDR1 is LGHNA, CDR2 YNFKEQ. V was clipped by 1 base and J by 3 bases, with 13 bases between them. The CDR3 is 15 residues long. The CDR3 sequence: CASSQVPERIYEQYF. In DNA form, the CDR3 reads TGTGCCAGCAGCCAAGTTCCGGAGCGAATCTACGAGCAGTACTTC.

The V and J genes are TRBV24-1 and TRBJ1-2; 11 bases match TRBD1. The CDR3 covers 15 residues. V dropped 2 bases and J dropped 3; count of bases not matched to a gene: 1. Germline V CDR1 and CDR2: KGHDR, SFDVKD. The CDR3 nucleotides are TGTGCCACCAGTGATTCGGGACAGGGGGACTATGGCTACACCTTC. Protein sequence: CATSDSGQGDYGYTF.

This clone was seen just once. V is TRBV5-1 and J is TRBJ2-5; the match to TRBD2 covers 14 bases. The CDR3 spans 16 residues. CDR1 and CDR2 (germline): SGHRS, YFSETQ. J was trimmed by 5 bases and V by 4 bases; bases with no gene match: 7. Here the CDR3 reads CASSDGLAGGHETQYF. The CDR3 DNA reads as TGCGCCAGCAGCGACGGACTAGCGGGAGGCCACGAGACCCAGTACTTC.

The CDR3: CASSNLGRERDTGELFF. The DNA for the CDR3 is TGTGCCAGCAGCAACCTAGGGCGGGAGCGGGACACCGGGGAGCTGTTTTTT. The V and J genes are TRBV6-2 or TRBV6-3 and TRBJ2-2, with TRBD2 matching 7 bases. The CDR3 is made up of 17 amino acids. The germline V gene encodes CDR1 MNHEY and CDR2 SVGEGT. The V and J ends lost 6 bases and 3 bases, in that order; junction bases with no gene match: 13.

Points on this clone: Different DNA sequences within this sample yield the same CDR3. The chain couples TRBV19 to TRBJ1-2, with no clear D. This CDR3 contains 11 residues. CDR1 and CDR2 from the germline V gene are LNHDA and SQIVND (reference sequence). Trimming left V 1 base short and J 7 bases short, with 4 bases between. CDR3 residues: CASSIGVGYTF. DNA for the CDR3: TGTGCCAGTAGTATAGGGGTTGGCTACACCTTC.

The chain recombines TRBV29-1 with TRBJ2-1; no firm D call. Trimming cost V 5 bases and J 4 bases, with 18 bases left between them. Germline values: CDR1 SQVTM, CDR2 ANQGSEA. This CDR3 comprises 15 residues. The chain's CDR3 is CSVSATVGPYNEQFF. The CDR3 DNA is TGCAGCGTTTCAGCCACGGTAGGTCCTTACAATGAGCAGTTCTTC.

The chain combines TRBV30 with TRBJ1-1; D perhaps matches TRBD1 (6 bases). V was pared by 2 bases and J by 4 bases, with 14 bases between. The germline V gene has CDR1 GTSNPN and CDR2 SVGIG (reference sequence). The CDR3 is 14 residues long. The CDR3 bases are TGTGCCTGGAGTTTGGGGGGGCCGGGCACTGAAGCTTTCTTT. It specifies CAWSLGGPGTEAFF. Combining the CDR3 with reference TRBV30 and TRBJ1-1 gives the whole variable domain SQTIHQWPATLVQPVGSPLSLECTVEGTSNPNLYWYRQAAGRGLQLLFYSVGIGQISSEVPQNLSASRPQDRQFILSSKKLLLSDSGFYLCAWSLGGPGTEAFFGQGTRLTVV.

The rearrangement uses TRBV2 and TRBJ1-5; 7 bases line up with TRBD1. Per the germline V gene, CDR1 is SNHLY and CDR2 is FYNNEI. CDR3 length equals 14 residues. J was trimmed by 6 bases and V by 6 bases; bases with no gene match: 8. CDR3 nucleotide sequence: TGTGCCAGCAGAATCGGGACAGTGGTTCAGCCCCAGCATTTT. Encoded protein: CASRIGTVVQPQHF.

This clone was found a few times. The chain recombines TRBV28 with TRBJ1-2; D may be TRBD1 (5 bases). Trimming pared 0 bases from V and 3 bases from J, leaving 23 bases between. The CDR3 has 19 amino acids. Germline CDR1 MDHEN, CDR2 SYDVKM. The CDR3 nucleotides are TGTGCCAGCAGTTTATGGGCCCCCTCTCAGGGAACTCGGTACTATGGCTACACCTTC. Translating gives CASSLWAPSQGTRYYGYTF.

This chain links TRBV27 with TRBJ1-1; unclear D gene. Trimming left V 2 bases short and J 1 base short, with 8 bases between. This CDR3 comprises 14 residues. CDR1 MNHEY and CDR2 SMNVEV come from the germline V gene (reference sequence). CDR3 in DNA: TGTGCCAGCAGTTTAGGGGTCGGGAACACTGAAGCTTTCTTT. This sequence encodes CASSLGVGNTEAFF.

The chain couples TRBV7-9 to TRBJ1-2; the D is unclear. CDR1 and CDR2 from the germline V gene are SEHNR and FQNEAQ (reference sequence). With 5 bases removed from V and 0 bases from J, the gap between germline ends came to 10 bases. This CDR3 spans 14 amino acids. The CDR3: CASSTVSANYGYTF. Written as DNA, the CDR3 is TGTGCCAGCAGCACAGTATCCGCTAACTATGGCTACACCTTC. The complete variable domain, with remaining parts taken from reference TRBV7-9 and TRBJ1-2, reads DTGVSQNPRHKITKRGQNVTFRCDPISEHNRLYWYRQTLGQGPEFLTYFQNEAQLEKSRLLSDRFSAERPKGSFSTLEIQRTEQGDSAMYLCASSTVSANYGYTFGSGTRLTVV.

The chain uses TRBV6-5 and TRBJ1-5; D is undetermined. Germline CDR1 is MNHEY and CDR2 is SVGAGI. The CDR3 is 13 amino acids. V was pared by 10 bases and J by 0 bases, with 10 bases between. The CDR3 nucleotides read TGTGCCAATGCGGCGGGTAGCAATCAGCCCCAGCATTTT. This sequence encodes CANAAGSNQPQHF.

This clone was detected once. This chain joins TRBV11-2 and TRBJ2-7, with 10 bases identical to TRBD2. V shed 0 bases, J shed 2 bases, and the junction held 4 bases outside the gene matches. Germline lookup yields CDR1 SGHAT and CDR2 FQNNGV. This CDR3 contains 16 residues. The CDR3 loop reads CASSLEGTSEAYEQYF. CDR3 DNA: TGTGCCAGCAGCTTAGAGGGGACTAGCGAAGCCTACGAGCAGTACTTC.

The chain recombines TRBV14 with TRBJ1-1; D is perhaps TRBD1 (5 bases). In germline, CDR1 is SGHDN, CDR2 FVKESK. The CDR3 has 15 residues. V dropped 1 base and J dropped 4 bases, with 13 bases sitting between them. The CDR3 nucleotides read TGTGCCAGCAGCCAAGCTTTAGGGGCCGCCACTGAAGCTTTCTTT. This codes for CASSQALGAATEAFF.

J is TRBJ2-1 and V is TRBV18; 12 bases fit TRBD2. This CDR3 region has 15 residues. Losses at the gene ends were 6 bases for V and 4 bases for J; bases not matched to a gene: 4. CDR1 is KGHSH and CDR2 is LQKENI in the germline V gene. CDR3 loop: CASSSGLAGYNEQFF. The CDR3 nucleotides read TGTGCCAGCTCGTCAGGACTAGCGGGGTACAATGAGCAGTTCTTC.

The chain employs TRBV6-5 and TRBJ1-1; unclear D gene. The V end lost 0 bases, the J end lost 0 bases, and 8 bases lay between the germline ends. The CDR3 has 15 residues. Germline loops: CDR1 MNHEY, CDR2 SVGAGI. CDR3 protein: CASSYSGEMNTEAFF. The CDR3 DNA follows: TGTGCCAGCAGTTACTCTGGAGAGATGAACACTGAAGCTTTCTTT.

The CDR3 region is CASSDAATWETQYF. Written as DNA, the CDR3 is TGTGCCAGCAGTGATGCGGCTACCTGGGAGACCCAGTACTTC. V is TRBV25-1 and J is TRBJ2-5; unclear D gene. In germline, CDR1 is MGHDK, CDR2 SYGVNS. The CDR3 consists of 14 residues. Trimming pared 3 bases from V and 5 bases from J, leaving 13 bases between.